What follows are 26 T cell receptor beta chains derived from one specimen sequenced in a study of cytomegalovirus exposure and HLA in healthy donors. Primers for the PCR totalled 60 Vbeta and 13 Jbeta. The protocol was immunoSEQ multiplex PCR, while the TCRdb copy is restricted to in-frame clones and leaves out a portion. The sample carries around 110,000 clones, 77% recorded once. What was sequenced was PBMCs. These receptors were taken from a male donor in good health and CMV-seronegative.

V usage is TRBV6-5 and J usage is TRBJ2-7, with 7 bases matching TRBD2. The germline gives CDR1 MNHEY, CDR2 SVGAGI. V was clipped by 2 bases and J by 1 base; unmatched bases: 8. CDR3 size: 16 residues. DNA for the CDR3: TGTGCCAGCAGTTACGCCGAGCGAGCGGGATCCTACGAGCAGTACTTC. Its translation is CASSYAERAGSYEQYF.

This clone occurred a few times. V gene TRBV11-2 combines with J gene TRBJ2-6; D perhaps matches TRBD2 (6 bases). The CDR3 spans 17 residues. Germline lookup yields CDR1 SGHAT and CDR2 FQNNGV. Deletions cut 5 bases from V and 0 bases from J, with 14 bases between. The DNA of the CDR3 is TGTGCCAGCAGCCAGAATAGCGGCGCCTCTGGGGCCAACGTCCTGACTTTC. It translates to CASSQNSGASGANVLTF.

The V call is TRBV30, the J call TRBJ1-3, with 8 bases aligning to TRBD1. CDR1 is GTSNPN, CDR2 SVGIG, per germline (reference sequence). The CDR3 extends over 15 amino acids. Trimming removed 3 bases from V and 3 bases from J; junction bases left unmatched: 7. Here the CDR3 DNA reads TGTGCCTGGAGCGGACAGGGTACTATTGGAAACACCATATATTTT. Translating gives CAWSGQGTIGNTIYF.

This clone was counted a single time. DNA for the CDR3: TGTGCCAGCAGCCAAGATCGCGGACACACAGATACGCAGTATTTT. Its protein is CASSQDRGHTDTQYF. The chain couples TRBV4-2 to TRBJ2-3; D is perhaps TRBD1 (5 bases). Germline lookup yields CDR1 LGHNA and CDR2 YNFKEQ. Trimming removed 0 bases at V and 2 bases at J, with 9 bases between. This CDR3 region has 15 residues.

This chain's CDR3 is CASSLFPPQGAYATNEKLFF. Here the CDR3 DNA reads TGTGCCAGCAGTTTATTCCCCCCTCAGGGGGCTTATGCAACTAATGAAAAACTGTTTTTT. This chain links TRBV27 with TRBJ1-4; 8 nucleotides agree with TRBD1. The germline gives CDR1 MNHEY, CDR2 SMNVEV (reference sequence). V trimming: 1 base; J trimming: 0 bases; junction bases outside the gene matches: 13. This CDR3 region has 20 residues.

The chain links TRBV6-1 to TRBJ2-3; TRBD1 matches at 10 bases. The J segment lost 4 bases and the V segment lost 4 bases, leaving 5 bases of the junction unmatched. Per the germline V gene, CDR1 is MNHNS and CDR2 is SASEGT. The CDR3 runs to 15 residues. CDR3 region: CASSGRQGASDTQYF. The CDR3 nucleotides are TGTGCCAGCAGTGGGCGACAGGGGGCATCAGATACGCAGTATTTT.

This clone came up once. This chain joins TRBV27 and TRBJ2-7, with 14 positions matching TRBD2. Germline V gene lookup returns CDR1 MNHEY and CDR2 SMNVEV (reference sequence). With 6 bases clipped from V and 6 bases from J, the junction kept 4 bases outside the gene matches. The length of the CDR3 is 14 residues. In DNA, the CDR3 is TGTGCCAGCAGCACGACTAGCGGGAGGGTCGAGCAGTACTTC. Encoded protein: CASSTTSGRVEQYF.

V and J are TRBV5-5 and TRBJ1-3; TRBD1 matches at 9 bases. With 4 bases clipped from V and 3 bases from J, the junction kept 11 bases outside the gene matches. The CDR3 length is 17 residues. The V gene's germline CDR1 is SGHKS and CDR2 YYEKEE (reference sequence). The DNA for the CDR3 is TGTGCCAGCAGCCGGGACAGGGATACAACATTTGGAAACACCATATATTTT. This codes for CASSRDRDTTFGNTIYF.

This chain links TRBV4-1 with TRBJ1-2, with 10 nucleotides matching TRBD1. This CDR3 spans 15 amino acids. Germline V gene data show CDR1 as MGHRA and CDR2 as YSYEKL. V shed 2 bases and J 8 bases; nucleotides not matched to a gene: 8. CDR3 DNA: TGCGCCAGCAGCCAACGACAGGGGGCTCTTGAGGGCTACACCTTC. Translating gives CASSQRQGALEGYTF.

V gene TRBV6-5 combines with J gene TRBJ2-1, with 7 bases identical to TRBD2. CDR1 and CDR2 (germline): MNHEY, SVGAGI. Unmatched junction bases numbered 6, after V lost 1 base and J lost 9 bases. There are 14 residues in the CDR3. The CDR3 coding sequence is TGTGCCAGCAGTTACTGGGCGGGGGAGGGTGAGCAGTTCTTC. Amino acids: CASSYWAGEGEQFF.

This chain connects TRBV19 to TRBJ1-1; D call uncertain. CDR3 length equals 16 residues. CDR1 and CDR2 from the germline V gene are LNHDA and SQIVND (reference sequence). Trimming cost V 1 base and J 0 bases, with 12 bases left between them. The CDR3, as DNA: TGTGCCAGTAGTATAGTGGTACAGCTGATGAACACTGAAGCTTTCTTT. Translating it yields CASSIVVQLMNTEAFF. The whole variable domain, filled in from reference TRBV19 and TRBJ1-1, reads DGGITQSPKYLFRKEGQNVTLSCEQNLNHDAMYWYRQDPGQGLRLIYYSQIVNDFQKGDIAEGYSVSREKKESFPLTVTSAQKNPTAFYLCASSIVVQLMNTEAFFGQGTRLTVV.

This clone was counted a single time. V and J are TRBV6-5 and TRBJ2-7, with TRBD1 identical over 7 bases. The V gene's germline CDR1 is MNHEY and CDR2 SVGAGI. The CDR3 contains 15 residues. V lost 0 bases, J lost 6 bases, and 8 bases stayed unmatched. CDR3 loop: CASSYSNRGLSEQYF. The DNA of the CDR3 is TGTGCCAGCAGTTACTCGAACAGGGGTCTGTCCGAGCAGTACTTC.

This chain links TRBV29-1 with TRBJ1-1; D is perhaps TRBD1 (6 bases). The V and J ends lost 6 bases and 6 bases respectively, with 14 bases between them. Looked up from germline, CDR1 is SQVTM and CDR2 is ANQGSEA. The CDR3 extends over 12 amino acids. CDR3 sequence reads: CSVTDRWSEAFF. Here the CDR3 DNA reads TGCAGCGTCACGGACAGATGGTCTGAAGCTTTCTTT.

In this sample, this clone turned up a few times. The chain couples TRBV5-4 to TRBJ2-2; possibly TRBD1 for D (6 bases). With 5 bases removed from V and 4 bases from J, the gap between germline ends came to 15 bases. The CDR3 covers 15 residues. The germline V gene encodes CDR1 SGHNT and CDR2 YYREEE (reference sequence). CDR3 sequence: CASRADSRGTGELFF. The CDR3 DNA follows: TGTGCCAGCAGAGCGGACAGCCGGGGCACCGGGGAGCTGTTTTTT.

This sequence joins TRBV4-1 and TRBJ2-1; 9 positions agree with TRBD2. CDR1 is MGHRA, CDR2 YSYEKL, per germline. This CDR3 is built from 16 residues. With 4 bases clipped from V and 2 bases from J, the junction kept 6 bases outside the gene matches. CDR3 nucleotides: TGCGCCAGCAGCCTTAATAGCGGGAGTGCCTACAATGAGCAGTTCTTC. Its protein is CASSLNSGSAYNEQFF.

V usage is TRBV5-4 and J usage is TRBJ1-2; 7 bases align to TRBD1. CDR3 length equals 13 residues. The trim removed 3 bases at V and 4 bases at J, leaving 3 bases unmatched. Germline V lookup: CDR1 SGHNT, CDR2 YYREEE (reference sequence). CDR3: CASSSDRAYGYTF. CDR3 DNA sequence: TGTGCCAGCAGCTCCGACAGGGCCTATGGCTACACCTTC.

The chain recombines TRBV10-2 with TRBJ2-4; maybe TRBD1 (5 bases). V was clipped by 4 bases and J by 8 bases, with 18 bases between them. CDR1 is WSHSY, CDR2 SAAADI, per germline. This CDR3 region has 15 residues. CDR3 residues: CASSGGDSKGDIQYF. The CDR3 nucleotides read TGCGCCAGCAGTGGGGGTGACTCAAAAGGGGACATTCAGTACTTC.

In this sample, this clone turned up a few times. The chain has TRBV7-8 and TRBJ1-4; 9 positions match TRBD1. With V trimmed by 8 bases and J by 6 bases, 4 bases remained unmatched. Germline lookup yields CDR1 SGHVS and CDR2 FQNEAQ. This CDR3 spans 13 amino acids. CDR3 DNA: TGTGCCAGCGGCCGGGACAGGGATGAAAAACTGTTTTTT. It translates to CASGRDRDEKLFF.

V and J are TRBV6-4 and TRBJ1-1; maybe TRBD1 (5 bases). Trimming removed 4 bases at V and 3 bases at J, with 9 bases between. CDR3 length equals 13 residues. Germline V lookup: CDR1 MRHNA, CDR2 SNTAGT. The CDR3: CASSAEGDTEAFF. DNA for the CDR3: TGTGCCAGCAGTGCGGAAGGGGACACTGAAGCTTTCTTT.

The chain links TRBV30 to TRBJ2-7, with a weak D call TRBD2 (5 bases). V was trimmed by 1 base and J by 7 bases, leaving 20 bases between them. The CDR3 length is 15 residues. Germline V lookup: CDR1 GTSNPN, CDR2 SVGIG (reference sequence). The CDR3 DNA sequence: TGTGCCTGGAGTGGAGGTGGCGGTGGAGGCGGGGAGCAGTACTTC. Its protein product is CAWSGGGGGGGEQYF.

The J gene is TRBJ2-5, the V gene TRBV2; a weak D match, TRBD2 (5 bases). Matching the DNA end better, TRBJ2-7 makes the J call doubtful. The CDR3 covers 14 residues. Germline lookup yields CDR1 SNHLY and CDR2 FYNNEI. The CDR3 DNA sequence: TGTGCCAGCAGTGGGGCGGGTCGTACCTACGAGCAGTACTTC. Protein sequence: CASSGAGRTYEQYF.

V and J are TRBV13 and TRBJ1-3, with 8 bases matching TRBD1. The CDR3 runs 15 residues. The ends lost 2 bases at V and 3 bases at J; junction bases unmatched: 3. Germline CDR1 is PRHDT and CDR2 is FYEKMQ (reference sequence). The CDR3 is CASSLPDRGGNTIYF. The CDR3 coding sequence is TGTGCCAGCAGCTTACCCGACAGGGGTGGAAACACCATATATTTT.

The chain employs TRBV5-6 and TRBJ2-7; 9 positions match TRBD1. Germline loops: CDR1 SGHDT, CDR2 YYEEEE. The CDR3 has 17 residues. The J segment lost 0 bases and the V segment lost 2 bases, leaving 9 bases of the junction unmatched. CDR3 nucleotide sequence: TGTGCCAGCAGCTTACTTGGGACAGGGCAAAGCTCCTACGAGCAGTACTTC. Its translation is CASSLLGTGQSSYEQYF.

The chain joins TRBV7-6 to TRBJ2-3; 12 bases are shared with TRBD2. V shed 0 bases, J shed 3 bases, and the junction held 4 bases outside the gene matches. Germline values: CDR1 SGHVS, CDR2 FNYEAQ. This CDR3 contains 17 residues. The CDR3 spells CASSLAVTSGSTDTQYF. The CDR3 nucleotides read TGTGCCAGCAGCTTAGCGGTGACTAGCGGGAGTACAGATACGCAGTATTTT.

V and J are TRBV27 and TRBJ1-4, with 8 bases that match TRBD1. This CDR3 has 13 residues. CDR1 is MNHEY, CDR2 SMNVEV, per germline (reference sequence). V shed 8 bases, J shed 7 bases, and the junction held 6 bases outside the gene matches. The CDR3 region has the DNA TGTGCCAGCTGCAGGGGGCGGGGTGAAAAACTGTTTTTT. It specifies CASCRGRGEKLFF.

The chain has TRBV7-9 and TRBJ2-1, with D unclear. This CDR3 has 14 residues. V was clipped by 5 bases and J by 0 bases, with 8 bases between them. Looked up from germline, CDR1 is SEHNR and CDR2 is FQNEAQ (reference sequence). The CDR3 bases are TGTGCCAGCAGCCCGACTGGCTCCTACAATGAGCAGTTCTTC. It codes for CASSPTGSYNEQFF.